Following are 8 T cell receptor beta chains from one sample sequenced in a study of cytomegalovirus exposure and HLA in healthy donors. PCR amplification relied on 60 Vbeta primers (plus 13 Jbeta primers). The data were produced by immunoSEQ multiplex PCR, yet TCRdb's version contains in-frame clones alone and is incomplete. The listing records about 170,000 clones. Material for sequencing was PBMCs. The receptors were gathered from a woman aged 18-30 years in good health and CMV-seropositive.

The chain carries TRBV2 and TRBJ1-6; possibly TRBD1 for D (6 bases). There are 13 residues in the CDR3. Trimming stripped 10 bases from V and 9 bases from J, with 16 bases between. The germline CDR1 and CDR2 sequences are SNHLY and FYNNEI. The CDR3 here is CAIHRAEGSPLHF. The CDR3 DNA reads as TGTGCCATACACAGGGCGGAAGGTTCACCCCTCCACTTT.

The chain is built from TRBV5-5 and TRBJ1-1; 9 bases agree with TRBD1. Trimming removed 4 bases from V and 1 base from J; junction bases left unmatched: 8. There are 16 residues in the CDR3. Germline V gene sequence: CDR1 SGHKS, CDR2 YYEKEE (reference sequence). In DNA, the CDR3 is TGTGCCAGCAGCACTGCCGGGACAGGGACGAACACTGAAGCTTTCTTT. Amino acids: CASSTAGTGTNTEAFF.

The rearrangement uses TRBV9 and TRBJ2-5, with 10 nucleotides matching TRBD2. J was trimmed by 5 bases and V by 0 bases; bases with no gene match: 10. This CDR3 comprises 17 residues. The germline V gene has CDR1 SGDLS and CDR2 YYNGEE. CDR3 DNA sequence: TGTGCCAGCAGCGTAGGGTCGAGCGGGGGGGGAGGTGAGACCCAGTACTTC. Translating gives CASSVGSSGGGGETQYF.

This chain joins TRBV6-5 and TRBJ1-2; D not resolved. V lost 6 bases and J lost 5, with 13 bases in between. Germline-derived CDR1 and CDR2 are MNHEY and SVGAGI. CDR3 length equals 13 residues. This CDR3 reads CASSAAGVYGYTF. DNA for the CDR3: TGTGCCAGCAGCGCGGCCGGCGTGTATGGCTACACCTTC.

The chain uses TRBV7-2 and TRBJ1-3; no clear D gene. CDR1 is SGHTA, CDR2 FQGNSA, per germline. The length of the CDR3 is 15 residues. The V and J ends lost 1 base and 4 bases respectively, with 11 bases between them. The CDR3 spells CASSLVGGTGNTIYF. Written as DNA, the CDR3 is TGTGCCAGCAGCTTAGTGGGAGGAACGGGAAACACCATATATTTT.

V and J are TRBV7-9 and TRBJ1-3; D possibly corresponds to TRBD1 (5 bases). The CDR3 totals 13 residues. Trimming removed 8 bases from V and 3 bases from J, with 11 bases in between. Germline CDR1 is SEHNR and CDR2 is FQNEAQ (reference sequence). CDR3 in DNA: TGTGCCAGCGACAGCGGGTTTGGAAACACCATATATTTT. Amino acids: CASDSGFGNTIYF.

The chain uses TRBV4-2 and TRBJ2-3; TRBD2 matches at 10 bases. The CDR3 consists of 17 residues. Trimming cost V 0 bases and J 5 bases; bases outside gene matches: 8. Germline V gene data show CDR1 as LGHNA and CDR2 as YNFKEQ. The CDR3 region is CASSQDGLAGEVDTQYF. The CDR3 nucleotides are TGTGCCAGCAGCCAAGACGGGCTAGCGGGAGAGGTAGATACGCAGTATTTT.

The chain joins TRBV5-1 to TRBJ1-1; D remains ambiguous. The germline gives CDR1 SGHRS, CDR2 YFSETQ. This CDR3 region has 14 residues. V was trimmed by 0 bases and J by 5 bases, leaving 11 bases between them. The CDR3 reads CASSLAPGWTEAFF. The CDR3 DNA follows: TGCGCCAGCAGCTTGGCTCCGGGTTGGACTGAAGCTTTCTTT.